This T cell receptor (beta chain) was recorded in a study of human T cells and chemical hapten exposure. Germline loops: CDR1 SEHNR, CDR2 FQNEAQ (reference sequence). The CDR3 consists of 15 residues. V dropped 5 bases and J dropped 2; count of bases not matched to a gene: 6. As to time point: healthy volunteer bleed at 6 weeks. Researchers extracted total RNA from unfractionated whole blood. In its sample, this clonotype was seen many times. TCRdb independently ran MiXCR on the RACE reads; one entry per CDR3 protein. Here the sample spans around 45,000 distinct CDR3 sequences, about 3.5% being singletons.

Sequencing was done on a sample of whole blood. The TCR comes from a human donor in good health. Some clones in this sample may be carry-over from other donors' samples. The chain combines TRBV7-9 with TRBJ2-3; TRBD2 matches at 8 bases. CDR3: CASSPRTSLTDTQYF. The CDR3, as DNA: TGTGCCAGCAGCCCCCGGACTAGCCTCACAGATACGCAGTATTTT.